Shown below are 30 T cell receptor gamma chains from a single sample sequenced in a study of gamma delta lymphoproliferative disorders and STAT genes (dated by TCRdb to between 2018 and 2020). For TCR sequencing, genomic DNA was taken from peripheral blood mononuclear cells isolated from both patients and controls. The library was obtained by multiplex PCR. The sequencer listed for this sample is Illumina MiSeq. After TCRdb called clones again from the public reads with CATT, rows with identical DNA were merged. The sample table holds about 1,300 gamma-chain clones, of which about 13% were seen once. The ten biggest clones cover about a sixth of the sample. The sample consisted of blood. These receptors were taken from a human donor in good health.

By sample share, this clone is medium-sized. This sequence joins TRGV3 and TRGJ1 or TRGJ2. The J gene was missing in TCRdb and was found by matching the end of the DNA to germline. V gave up 0 bases and J gave up 7 bases; unmatched junction bases: 6. The CDR3 has 13 amino acids. CDR1 and CDR2 (germline): VTNTFY, YDVSTARD (reference sequence). CDR3 DNA: TGTGCCACCTGGGACAGGCCGAGGTATAAGAAACTCTTT. Translating gives CATWDRPRYKKLF.

In its sample, this clone ranks as medium-sized. The chain recombines TRGV9 with TRGJP1. TCRdb offers no J gene call, so here the DNA was matched to germline to obtain one. Per the germline V gene, CDR1 is GITISATS and CDR2 is ISYDGTV (reference sequence). The CDR3 length is 14 residues. V gave up 5 bases and J gave up 5 bases; unmatched junction bases: 8. The CDR3, as DNA: TGTGCCTTGTGGGTCAAGGGTACTGGTTGGTTCAAGATATTT. Translating gives CALWVKGTGWFKIF.

This clone is medium-sized within its sample. This rearrangement joins TRGV10 to TRGJP1. The J gene, absent from TCRdb, was called here by matching the DNA to germline. TRGV10 is assigned to the ORF class and has an uncertain function. The CDR3 runs 17 residues. Trimming took 8 bases from V and 2 from J; bases not matched to a gene: 15. Here the CDR3 reads CAAWDYRGRTTGWFKIF. Here the CDR3 DNA reads TGTGCTGCGTGGGATTATAGGGGGAGGACCACTGGTTGGTTCAAGATATTT.

By frequency in the sample, this clone is large. The chain is built from TRGV10 and TRGJP1. TCRdb lists no J gene, so it was determined here by aligning the DNA to germline. TRGV10 is sorted into the ORF group, with uncertain function. The CDR3 is 13 residues long. The V segment lost 5 bases and the J segment 2 bases; nucleotides outside the gene matches: 0. CDR3 loop: CAAWWTTGWFKIF. The CDR3 region has the DNA TGTGCTGCGTGGTGGACCACTGGTTGGTTCAAGATATTT.

This clone is medium-sized by share. The same CDR3 can be traced to other DNA sequences in this sample. This rearrangement joins TRGV4 to TRGJ1 or TRGJ2. Matching the DNA to germline supplied the J gene, which TCRdb does not give. The CDR3 length is 12 residues. Germline CDR1 EGSTGY, CDR2 YDSYTSSV. The V segment lost 0 bases and the J segment 7 bases; nucleotides outside the gene matches: 3. The CDR3 bases are TGTGCCACCTGGGATGGGATCTATAAGAAACTCTTT. Translating gives CATWDGIYKKLF.

This clone is labeled medium-sized. It may be a read error: a sequence one base away is much more abundant. The chain carries TRGV10 and TRGJ1 or TRGJ2. No J gene is reported in TCRdb; it was inferred here by comparing the DNA with germline. TRGV10 is an ORF, and what it does is uncertain. The CDR3 contains 11 residues. The CDR3 reads CAAWDYNKKLF. The CDR3 region has the DNA TGTGCTGCGTGGGATTATAATAAGAAACTCTTT.

This clone has just a few counts. The chain combines TRGV8 with TRGJP1. TCRdb carries no J gene annotation; the J gene was assigned here by matching the DNA with germline. The CDR3 consists of 15 residues. Germline V gene lookup returns CDR1 VENAVY and CDR2 YDSYNSRV. Trimming cost V 0 bases and J 8 bases; bases outside gene matches: 9. CDR3 protein: CATWDRRGGGWFKIF. DNA for the CDR3: TGTGCCACCTGGGATAGGCGCGGGGGGGGTTGGTTCAAGATATTT.

Judged by abundance, this clone is medium-sized. The V gene is TRGV9, the J gene TRGJ1 or TRGJ2. The J gene comes from matching the DNA to germline here; TCRdb lacks it. J lost 12 bases, V lost 0 bases, and 8 bases had no gene match. This CDR3 spans 12 amino acids. Per germline, CDR1 GITISATS and CDR2 ISYDGTV (reference sequence). CDR3 DNA: TGTGCCTTGTGGGAGGTGCGGGTTGCGAAACTCTTT. Translating it yields CALWEVRVAKLF.

By sample fraction, this clone is medium-sized. This same CDR3 is encoded by further DNA sequences in the sample. V and J are TRGV2 and TRGJ1 or TRGJ2. Germline matching of the DNA provided the J gene here, since TCRdb leaves it blank. The CDR3 is 14 amino acids. Germline loops: CDR1 EGSNGY, CDR2 YDSYNSKV. The J segment lost 3 bases and the V segment lost 1 base, leaving 6 bases of the junction unmatched. CDR3 amino acids: CATWDGRGYYKKLF. The CDR3 DNA sequence: TGTGCCACCTGGGACGGCCGAGGTTATTATAAGAAACTCTTT.

A word on this clone: The limits of the CDR3 on the DNA are not certain, so only TCRdb's listed CDR3 is given. The V gene corresponds to TRGV4; no J gene was called. CDR1 is EGSTGY, CDR2 YDSYTSSV, per germline. The CDR3 totals 20 residues, both ends included. The CDR3 spells CATWDGLAIIRNSLAVEQHF.

This clone was counted only a few times. J is TRGJ1 or TRGJ2 and V is TRGV3. Because TCRdb records no J gene, it was assigned here through a match of the DNA to germline. The CDR3 is 11 residues long. The germline V gene has CDR1 VTNTFY and CDR2 YDVSTARD (reference sequence). Trimming removed 6 bases from V and 1 base from J; junction bases left unmatched: 0. CDR3 DNA: TGTGCCACCTGGAATTATTATAAGAAACTCTTT. Residues: CATWNYYKKLF.

This clone is judged large. The chain combines TRGV10 with TRGJP1. No J gene is reported in TCRdb; it was inferred here by comparing the DNA with germline. TRGV10 falls under the ORF class, with uncertain function. The CDR3 is made up of 14 amino acids. The J segment lost 1 base and the V segment lost 8 bases, leaving 5 bases of the junction unmatched. CDR3 residues: CAAWVLTTGWFKIF. In DNA, the CDR3 is TGTGCTGCGTGGGTACTTACCACTGGTTGGTTCAAGATATTT.

This clone is classed as medium-sized (0.01 to 0.1%). The chain links TRGV8 to TRGJ1 or TRGJ2. Here the J gene came from matching the DNA to germline, since TCRdb omits it. Per germline, CDR1 VENAVY and CDR2 YDSYNSRV. This CDR3 region has 13 residues. Losses at the gene ends were 5 bases for V and 0 bases for J; bases not matched to a gene: 4. CDR3 in DNA: TGTGCCACCTGGGGTTCGAATTATTATAAGAAACTCTTT. Amino acid sequence: CATWGSNYYKKLF.

By proportion, this clone is large. A V gene of TRGV2 was called, but no J gene was assigned. Germline V gene data show CDR1 as EGSNGY and CDR2 as YDSYNSKV. This CDR3 contains 11 residues. CDR3 sequence (DNA): TGTGCCACCTGGGACCCATGCAGGGTGACGTTT. This sequence encodes CATWDPCRVTF.

Within the sample, this clone is medium-sized. V is TRGV10 and J is TRGJP1. No J gene is reported in TCRdb; it was inferred here by comparing the DNA with germline. TRGV10 is sorted into the ORF group, with uncertain function. The CDR3 runs to 14 residues. The V and J ends lost 8 bases and 3 bases, in that order; junction bases with no gene match: 7. CDR3: CAAWDYATGWFKIF. The DNA for the CDR3 is TGTGCTGCGTGGGATTATGCCACTGGTTGGTTCAAGATATTT.

This clone is labeled as large. The chain is built from TRGV10 and TRGJP1. TCRdb records no J gene; here it was assigned by comparing the DNA to germline. TRGV10 is assigned to the ORF class and has an uncertain function. This CDR3 region has 13 residues. Trimming at V came to 8 bases and at J to 8 bases, leaving 9 bases not matched to a gene. CDR3 protein: CAAWDYLGWFKIF. In nucleotides, the CDR3 is TGTGCTGCGTGGGATTATCTGGGTTGGTTCAAGATATTT.

Sample share makes this clone medium-sized. The same CDR3 also results from other DNA sequences found in this sample. The CDR3 coding sequence is TGTGCCACCTGGGACGGGCCGTATTATAAGAAACTCTTT. Translation: CATWDGPYYKKLF. This chain uses TRGV2 with TRGJ1 or TRGJ2. Since TCRdb gives no J gene, matching the DNA to germline was used here to assign it. V gave up 0 bases and J gave up 4 bases; unmatched junction bases: 3. CDR1 EGSNGY and CDR2 YDSYNSKV come from the germline V gene. CDR3 length equals 13 residues.

By proportion, this clone is medium-sized (0.01 to 0.1%). The sample carries other DNA sequences with the same CDR3. The chain combines TRGV2 with TRGJP2. The J gene, not given by TCRdb, was assigned here from a germline match of the nucleotide sequence. CDR1 EGSNGY and CDR2 YDSYNSKV come from the germline V gene. With V trimmed by 0 bases and J by 5 bases, 6 bases remained unmatched. The CDR3 extends over 15 amino acids. CDR3 coding DNA: TGTGCCACCTGGGACGGGCCAGGGAGTGATTGGATCAAGACGTTT. This sequence encodes CATWDGPGSDWIKTF.

This clone is classed as medium-sized. This CDR3 is also generated by other DNA sequences in the sample. CDR3 sequence reads: CATWDGYYKKLF. Here the CDR3 DNA reads TGTGCCACCTGGGACGGATATTATAAGAAACTCTTT. This chain uses TRGV2 with TRGJ1 or TRGJ2. Assignment of the J gene here rests on matching the DNA to germline, because TCRdb gives none. The ends lost 1 base at V and 4 bases at J; junction bases unmatched: 1. The germline V gene has CDR1 EGSNGY and CDR2 YDSYNSKV. CDR3 length: 12 amino acids.

This clone is medium-sized (0.01 to 0.1%) within its sample. This chain uses TRGV2 with TRGJ1 or TRGJ2. TCRdb does not report a J gene; here it was assigned by matching the DNA to germline references. CDR1 and CDR2 from the germline V gene are EGSNGY and YDSYNSKV. The length of the CDR3 is 13 residues. With V trimmed by 3 bases and J by 7 bases, 9 bases remained unmatched. In nucleotides, the CDR3 is TGTGCCACCTGGGACCCCTCGGGGTATAAGAAACTCTTT. Translated, it gives CATWDPSGYKKLF.

Within the sample, this clone is medium-sized. The CDR3 DNA follows: TGTGCCACCTGGGACGGACTGTATTATAAGAAACTCTTT. As protein: CATWDGLYYKKLF. The chain carries TRGV2 and TRGJ1 or TRGJ2. No J segment appears in TCRdb, so it was assigned here by matching the sequence to germline. The CDR3 spans 13 residues. The V segment lost 1 base and the J segment 4 bases; nucleotides outside the gene matches: 4. In germline, CDR1 is EGSNGY, CDR2 YDSYNSKV.

This clone is termed medium-sized (0.01 to 0.1%). The chain employs TRGV2 and TRGJ1 or TRGJ2. TCRdb is silent on the J gene; assignment here came from matching the DNA to germline. This CDR3 region has 13 residues. Germline V gene data show CDR1 as EGSNGY and CDR2 as YDSYNSKV. Unmatched junction bases numbered 6, after V lost 0 bases and J lost 7 bases. CDR3 DNA sequence: TGTGCCACCTGGGACGGGCCGGGGTATAAGAAACTCTTT. Protein product: CATWDGPGYKKLF.

As to this clone: For this DNA, TCRdb reports the protein of a much larger clone, which diverges at residue 3, most likely from a read error; the protein presented here is translated directly from the DNA. V usage is TRGV3 and J usage is TRGJ1 or TRGJ2. TCRdb leaves out the J gene; it was filled in here by matching the DNA to germline. The CDR3 totals 11 residues. From germline, CDR1 is VTNTFY and CDR2 YDVSTARD (reference sequence). DNA of the CDR3: TGTGCCATCTGGGACACTCACAAGAAACTCTTT. Translating gives CAIWDTHKKLF.

By frequency in the sample, this clone is medium-sized. The gene calls are TRGV2 and TRGJ1 or TRGJ2. TCRdb supplies no J gene; here it was assigned by aligning the nucleotide sequence to germline. Germline V gene lookup returns CDR1 EGSNGY and CDR2 YDSYNSKV. The CDR3 loop spans 15 amino acids. V lost 1 base to trimming and J lost 0 bases; unmatched junction nucleotides: 6. CDR3 loop: CATWDGTGNYYKKLF. For the CDR3, the DNA is TGTGCCACCTGGGACGGAACCGGGAATTATTATAAGAAACTCTTT.

This clone qualifies as large. This chain joins TRGV4 and TRGJ1 or TRGJ2. TCRdb gives no J gene; it was assigned here by matching the DNA to germline. Germline V gene sequence: CDR1 EGSTGY, CDR2 YDSYTSSV. The trim removed 5 bases at V and 6 bases at J, leaving 7 bases unmatched. The CDR3 is 12 residues long. CDR3 sequence: CATWAGPYKKLF. CDR3 DNA: TGTGCCACCTGGGCCGGCCCTTATAAGAAACTCTTT.

By proportion, this clone is medium-sized. The chain has TRGV4 and TRGJP1. As TCRdb names no J gene, one was assigned here on the basis of a DNA match to germline. This CDR3 is 14 amino acids long. CDR1 is EGSTGY and CDR2 is YDSYTSSV in the germline V gene. Trimming removed 4 bases from V and 0 bases from J; junction bases left unmatched: 2. The CDR3 coding sequence is TGTGCCACCTGGGAAAATACCACTGGTTGGTTCAAGATATTT. It encodes CATWENTTGWFKIF.

By frequency in the sample, this clone is large. The chain uses TRGV3 and TRGJP2. In the absence of a J gene in TCRdb, the DNA was matched to germline to assign it here. CDR1 VTNTFY and CDR2 YDVSTARD come from the germline V gene (reference sequence). V shed 2 bases and J 4 bases; nucleotides not matched to a gene: 4. The CDR3 has 14 residues. CDR3: CATWDKTSDWIKTF. The DNA for the CDR3 is TGTGCCACCTGGGACAAGACTAGTGATTGGATCAAGACGTTT.

This clone is large in the sample. The V gene is given as TRGV2, and no J gene call is available. CDR1 is EGSNGY and CDR2 is YDSYNSKV in the germline V gene. The CDR3 loop spans 9 amino acids. The CDR3 DNA follows: TGTGCCACCTGGGACGGGCGCATATTT. It is translated as CATWDGRIF.

This clone qualifies as medium-sized. CDR3 in amino acids: CATWDGYKKLF. The CDR3 DNA reads TGTGCCACCTGGGACGGTTATAAGAAACTCTTT. The chain has TRGV2 and TRGJ1 or TRGJ2. No J gene was available from TCRdb, and it was assigned here by a germline match of the DNA. The CDR3 runs to 11 residues. Looked up from germline, CDR1 is EGSNGY and CDR2 is YDSYNSKV. Trimming cost V 1 base and J 6 bases; bases outside gene matches: 0.

This clone qualifies as medium-sized. The rearrangement links TRGV9 to TRGJ1 or TRGJ2. The J gene, missing from TCRdb, was assigned here through DNA to germline matching. CDR1 is GITISATS and CDR2 is ISYDGTV in the germline V gene (reference sequence). The CDR3 spans 17 residues. J gave up 5 bases and V 1 base, and 17 bases lay outside the gene matches. The CDR3 DNA reads as TGTGCCTTGTGGGAGGTTTCTCCCCCTCTACGACATTATAAGAAACTCTTT. It codes for CALWEVSPPLRHYKKLF.